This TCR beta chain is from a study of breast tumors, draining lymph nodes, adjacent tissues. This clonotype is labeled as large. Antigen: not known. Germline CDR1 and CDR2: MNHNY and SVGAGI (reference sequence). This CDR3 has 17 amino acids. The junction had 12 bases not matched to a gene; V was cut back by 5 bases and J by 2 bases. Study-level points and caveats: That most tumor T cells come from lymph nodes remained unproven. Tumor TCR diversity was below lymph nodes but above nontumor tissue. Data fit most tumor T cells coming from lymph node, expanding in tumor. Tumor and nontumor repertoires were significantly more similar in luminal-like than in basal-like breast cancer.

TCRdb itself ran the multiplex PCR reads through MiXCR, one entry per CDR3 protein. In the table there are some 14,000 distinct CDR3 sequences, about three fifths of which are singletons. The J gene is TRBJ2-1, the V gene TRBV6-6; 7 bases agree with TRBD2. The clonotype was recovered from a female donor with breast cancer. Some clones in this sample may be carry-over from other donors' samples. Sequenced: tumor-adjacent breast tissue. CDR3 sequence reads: CASSVFFGGSPYNEQFF. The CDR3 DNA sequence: TGTGCCAGCAGTGTCTTCTTCGGCGGGAGTCCCTACAATGAGCAGTTCTTC.